This T cell receptor (beta chain) was sequenced in a study of T-cell memory formation after mild COVID-19 (TCRdb year 2021). Regarding the research as a whole: TCR sequence clusters from the two donors were found to be largely donor specific. Longitudinal TCRalpha and TCRbeta repertoire sequencing tracked T-cell clones expanding and contracting after mild COVID-19 in a couple of donors. The cohort comprised two young, previously healthy adult volunteers, one female and one male. The paper's findings and limits, for the study overall: Some responding clones were detected in pre-infection memory, suggesting pre-existing cross-reactive memory T cells joined the SARS-CoV-2 response. The study included only a couple of mild cases, and larger cohorts that include severe cases with pre-infection samples were judged to be necessary. SARS-CoV-2 specificity was not confirmed for the second-wave clones peaking on day 37. Balanced CD4/CD8 phenotypes were observed for clones contracting from day 15 to 85, whereas a bias towards CD4+ was observed for a second wave of clones expanding from day 15 to 37. Contracting CD4+ clones were found mainly in CM and EM memory subsets, while CD8+ clones were enriched in EMRA.

Of note for this clonotype: Its recognized antigen is unknown. It has no much larger one-base neighbor in the sample; base qualities were not kept.

The CDR3 runs 13 residues from the cysteine to the phenylalanine. Only the CDR3 portion is preserved as DNA: 39 bases, with reading frame beginning at the first base. CDR1 MNHEY and CDR2 SVGAGI are derived from the germline V gene. V lost 8 bases and J lost 1 base; the stretch between them is 11 bases long. The listed sequencing device is Illumina NovaSeq 6000. TCRalpha and TCRbeta cDNA libraries were constructed by 5'RACE with constant-segment primers, with sample barcodes and unique molecular identifiers being introduced. Trizol reagent was used to extract RNA from every sample. Libraries were amplified in two PCR steps, with a second sample barcode and Illumina TruSeq adapters added in the second step. Libraries were sequenced on an Illumina NovaSeq with 2 x 150 bp paired-end reads. Per the original workflow: With migec v1.2.7, reads were demultiplexed and then collapsed into UMI-guided consensus sequences. Using mixcr v2.1.11, UMI consensuses were aligned to TRA and TRB V and J templates and then assembled into clonotypes. A clonotype was counted as expanded or contracted only if both edgeR and NoisET called the change significant, with noise models trained on biological replicates. For edgeR calls, the thresholds were a false discovery rate-adjusted p below 0.01 and a log2 fold-change of 1. As an exploratory analysis of dynamics, max-normalized trajectories of the 1000 most abundant clonotypes were examined by PCA with hierarchical clustering. Separately sequenced CD4+ and CD8+ repertoires were used to assign the CD4 or CD8 phenotype of responding clones. The public reads were quality trimmed at Q25 with fastp and then assembled into clones with MiXCR by TCRdb, keeping productive beta chains. Records with the same CDR3 protein are collapsed into one entry carrying the most frequent genes and DNA. None of the V and J calls come from the authors' own analysis; TCRdb made them. The sample profile shows 210,000 or so distinct CDR3 sequences; 10% to 13% of them were found once. Approximately 2.8% of the sample belongs to the ten largest clones.

Ficoll-Paque density gradient centrifugation was used to isolate PBMCs. Material for sequencing was PBMCs or a T cell subset sorted from them (not recorded which). The sequence is built from TRBV6-5 and TRBJ1-1, and possibly TRBD1, on 5 matching bases. The clonotype was recovered from a man between 18 and 35 years old who had mild COVID-19 (a few samples of this study predate the infection). The sample titles of this study are shuffled in the database, so cell type and time point are left out; the donor was told from shared clones. The CDR3 here reads CASRWGENTEAFF. The DNA reads TGTGCCAGCCGATGGGGGGAGAACACTGAAGCTTTCTTT.